This T cell receptor beta chain was recorded in a study of blood T cells in healthy people across ages. Background on the study: About one barcoded beta molecule per two T cells came from capture by template switching.

Germline-derived CDR1 and CDR2 are MGHRA and YSYEKL. The CDR3 loop spans 15 amino acids. Trimming took off 4 bases at V and 5 bases at J, with 12 bases between the two ends. A second about 7 to 12 cycle PCR used barcoded and J-beta primers. TCRdb redid the calling of the 5' RACE reads with MiXCR, one entry per CDR3 protein. The profile shows 850,000 to 1,000,000 distinct CDR3 sequences, roughly 43% of them singletons. Material: blood. This sequence joins TRBV4-1 and TRBJ1-6; perhaps TRBD1 as D (5 bases). The sequence was obtained from a man between 25 and 39 years old in good health. Written as DNA, the CDR3 is TGCGCCAGCAGCCTCCGGGACGGAAATAATTCACCCCTCCACTTT. As protein: CASSLRDGNNSPLHF.